This T cell receptor beta chain is drawn from a study of T cell responses to AZD1222 COVID-19 vaccine (dated by TCRdb to the early 2020s). Study-level background: A total of just over 230 trial participants underwent TCR sequencing, of whom nearly 210 had received two doses of AZD1222 and roughly 26 had received two doses of the MenACWY control vaccine. Trial participants were enrolled into age subgroups of 18-55, 56-69 and 70-plus years, which contained roughly 150, 30 and 60 TCR-sequenced participants, respectively. General findings and caveats noted by the study authors: A significant rise in spike-specific TCR breadth and depth was observed after two AZD1222 doses relative to day 0 and relative to MenACWY recipients. Participants were mostly white British, with more females than males. The authors suggested clonal diversity may have been underestimated. Reportedly, almost half of the unique spike-specific TCRs recognized epitopes lying outside the regions that are mutated in the B.1.351 and B.1.1.7 variants. In the small 56-69-year group, the increase in depth fell short of significance, most likely because of low power. Because no day 14 peak-response samples were available, repertoires were characterized only after the peak T cell response. Conclusions about previously exposed vaccinees are limited because only 6 or 7 AZD1222 recipients were SARS-CoV-2 seropositive at baseline. CD4 TCRs associated with the vaccine covered the entire spike protein, and the dominant responses were in regions 160-218 and 743-854.

The CDR3 regions of human TCRbeta chains were subjected to immunosequencing. Turning to the authors' computational methods: TCRs in the repertoires were matched against a reference library of SARS-CoV-2-specific TCRs that had been generated with the MIRA antigen-specificity platform. Breadth was defined as the fraction of unique TCRs that were SARS-CoV-2-associated, and depth was defined as the fraction of total T cells that were SARS-CoV-2-associated. Each spike-specific TCR was assigned to its reactive spike region and to a CD4 or CD8 class using the MIRA data. Log10-transformed breadth and depth values were compared by one-way ANOVA with Sidak's multiple comparisons tests. TCRdb retrieved this table from immuneACCESS and kept in-frame rearrangements only. Not all clones are present; in checked studies, unresolved V genes account for under half, and no reason is known for the remainder. The DNA was the basis for D and trimming; V, J and clone size are from that table. The sample profile shows about 100,000 clones; approximately 89% of them were found once. The top ten clones comprise roughly 3.3% of the sample.

The sample's time point label is to be understood as: about 28 days (+/-7) after the second vaccine dose. The treatment or condition label here, explained by the study, means: meningococcal conjugate vaccine given as trial control. Vaccinee samples were obtained from the UK trials COV001 and COV002, which included a single-blind randomized controlled phase 2/3 trial of AZD1222 (ChAdOx1 nCoV-19) in healthy adults. For TCRbeta chain sequencing, PBMC samples were collected from trial participants at day 0 and at day 28 after the second dose. Of note for this clone: Its recognized antigen is unknown. It has no much larger one-base neighbor in the sample; base qualities were not kept.

The sequencing used peripheral blood, collected 28 days after the second dose of the MenACWY control vaccine. The TCR originated in an adult who received the MenACWY meningococcal vaccine as a control.

In nucleotides, the sequence is TGTGCCAGCAGTCGATGGACAGGGGGCGATGAAAAACTGTTTTTT. Translated, this is CASSRWTGGDEKLFF. The V and J genes are TRBV28 and TRBJ1-4; 11 central bases correspond to TRBD1. The germline V gene encodes CDR1 MDHEN and CDR2 SYDVKM. Its CDR3 holds 15 amino acids, cysteine through phenylalanine. Only the CDR3 part of the read is kept: 45 bases, read in frame from the first base. Trimming removed 5 bases from V and 6 bases from J; the gene matches leave 5 bases unexplained. Beyond the CDR3, the reference TRBV28 and TRBJ1-4 genes provide the residues; the full variable domain reads: DVKVTQSSRYLVKRTGEKVFLECVQDMDHENMFWYRQDPGLGLRLIYFSYDVKMKEKGDIPEGYSVSREKKERFSLILESASTNQTSMYLCASSRWTGGDEKLFFGSGTQLSVL.